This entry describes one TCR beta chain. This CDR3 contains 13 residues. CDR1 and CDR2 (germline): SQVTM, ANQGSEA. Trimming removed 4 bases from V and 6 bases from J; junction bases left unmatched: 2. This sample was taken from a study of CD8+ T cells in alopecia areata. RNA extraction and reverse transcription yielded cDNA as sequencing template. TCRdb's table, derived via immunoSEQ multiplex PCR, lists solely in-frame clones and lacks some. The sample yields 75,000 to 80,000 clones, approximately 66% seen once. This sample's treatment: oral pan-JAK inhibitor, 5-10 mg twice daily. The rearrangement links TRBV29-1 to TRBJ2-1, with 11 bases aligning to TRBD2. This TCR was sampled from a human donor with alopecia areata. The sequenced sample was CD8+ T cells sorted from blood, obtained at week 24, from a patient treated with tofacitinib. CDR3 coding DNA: TGCAGCGTTGCGCTAGCGGGGGGCAATGAGCAGTTCTTC. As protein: CSVALAGGNEQFF.